A selection of T cell receptor beta chains follows, all from one sample in a study of blood T cell repertoires in COVID-19. The data were produced by immunoSEQ multiplex PCR, yet TCRdb's version contains in-frame clones alone and is incomplete. The table has 87,000 or so clones, 70% to 90% seen once. Sequenced input: peripheral blood. Every receptor here comes from a human donor with acute or convalescent COVID-19. The donor label of this sample is uncertain. Each CDR3 is given with its conserved first and last residue. The D gene is left open where the match is weak. The size of a clone is reported for some rows only, either as once, few or many, or as a class for expanded clones.

CDR3 protein | CDR3 DNA | clone size | D gene | J gene | CDR3 length | V gene
CASSLFRDRGNTIYF | TGTGCCAGCAGCTTGTTCCGGGACAGGGGGAACACCATATATTTT | . | . | TRBJ1-3 | 15 | TRBV21-1
CASSTPGGRNEQYF | TGTGCCAGCAGCACTCCGGGGGGGCGGAACGAGCAGTACTTC | . | TRBD2 | TRBJ2-7 | 14 | TRBV11-2
CAWKGPYGYTF | TGTGCCTGGAAGGGGCCATATGGCTACACCTTC | once | . | TRBJ1-2 | 11 | TRBV30
CASSAGVLGTQYF | TGCGCCAGCTCCGCGGGGGTACTCGGGACCCAGTACTTC | . | TRBD2 | TRBJ2-5 | 13 | TRBV10-1
CASSSFQGAGLDEQYF | TGTGCCAGCAGTAGTTTCCAGGGGGCCGGTCTCGACGAGCAGTACTTC | . | TRBD1 | TRBJ2-7 | 16 | TRBV2
CASSPTDTREKAFF | TGTGCCAGCAGTCCCACCGACACGAGGGAGAAGGCTTTCTTT | once | . | TRBJ1-1 | 14 | TRBV28
CASSLLGQKGPDTQYF | TGTGCCAGCAGCTTACTGGGGCAGAAAGGACCAGATACGCAGTATTTT | . | . | TRBJ2-3 | 16 | TRBV11-2
CATSDSTGGYYGYTF | TGTGCCACCAGTGATTCTACAGGGGGTTACTATGGCTACACCTTC | once | TRBD1 | TRBJ1-2 | 15 | TRBV24-1
CASSFLQGAGNTIYF | TGTGCCAGCAGCTTTCTACAGGGGGCTGGAAACACCATATATTTT | . | TRBD1 | TRBJ1-3 | 15 | TRBV11-2
CATRSQVPGELFF | TGTGCCACCAGGAGCCAGGTCCCCGGGGAGCTGTTTTTT | . | . | TRBJ2-2 | 13 | TRBV24-1
CASSFGTGYYNEQFF | TGTGCCAGCAGCTTCGGGACAGGGTATTACAATGAGCAGTTCTTC | . | TRBD1 | TRBJ2-1 | 15 | TRBV11-3
CASSEGDRETDTQYF | TGTGCCAGCAGTGAAGGGGACAGGGAAACAGATACGCAGTATTTT | . | TRBD1 | TRBJ2-3 | 15 | TRBV6-4
CSVQQGGQETQYF | TGCAGCGTCCAACAGGGAGGGCAAGAGACCCAGTACTTC | . | . | TRBJ2-5 | 13 | TRBV29-1
CASSVGRQLIYEQYF | TGTGCCAGCAGCGTAGGGCGACAGTTAATCTACGAGCAGTACTTC | . | . | TRBJ2-7 | 15 | TRBV9
CASRRDRAPMNTEAFF | TGTGCCAGCAGAAGGGACAGGGCCCCCATGAACACTGAAGCTTTCTTT | . | TRBD1 | TRBJ1-1 | 16 | TRBV28
CASSSQGASSTDTQYF | TGTGCCAGCAGCTCCCAGGGGGCCTCTAGCACAGATACGCAGTATTTT | . | TRBD1 | TRBJ2-3 | 16 | TRBV11-2
CASSKLAETYEQYF | TGTGCCAGCAGCAAGCTAGCGGAAACTTACGAGCAGTACTTC | once | TRBD2 | TRBJ2-7 | 14 | TRBV9
CASSVEGSSGGIIQYF | TGTGCCAGCAGCGTAGAGGGGAGTAGCGGGGGGATCATTCAGTACTTC | . | TRBD2 | TRBJ2-4 | 16 | TRBV9
CASSLAGDEKLFF | TGCGCCAGCAGCTTGGCGGGGGATGAAAAACTGTTTTTT | once | . | TRBJ1-4 | 13 | TRBV5-1
CASSLGTGRGEQYF | TGCGCCAGCAGCTTGGGGACAGGACGAGGCGAGCAGTACTTC | few | TRBD1 | TRBJ2-7 | 14 | TRBV5-1
CAWITGDRLNTEAFF | TGTGCCTGGATCACGGGGGACCGTCTGAACACTGAAGCTTTCTTT | . | . | TRBJ1-1 | 15 | TRBV30
CASSLGQNRRDTEAFF | TGTGCCAGCAGCTTAGGACAGAACCGCCGGGACACTGAAGCTTTCTTT | . | . | TRBJ1-1 | 16 | TRBV7-9
CATSDLPSGGAADTQYF | TGTGCCACCAGTGATTTACCTAGCGGGGGGGCGGCAGATACGCAGTATTTT | . | TRBD2 | TRBJ2-3 | 17 | TRBV24-1
CASSPPRLAGVTGELFF | TGTGCCAGCTCACCACCCAGGCTAGCGGGGGTCACCGGGGAGCTGTTTTTT | . | TRBD2 | TRBJ2-2 | 17 | TRBV18
CASRGYTDTQYF | TGCGCCAGCAGGGGCTACACAGATACGCAGTATTTT | once | . | TRBJ2-3 | 12 | TRBV10-2
CASSTANSPLHF | TGTGCCAGTTCGACAGCGAATTCACCCCTCCACTTT | few | . | TRBJ1-6 | 12 | TRBV28
CASSESTGALNTEAFF | TGTGCCAGCAGTGAATCCACAGGGGCGCTCAACACTGAAGCTTTCTTT | . | TRBD1 | TRBJ1-1 | 16 | TRBV25-1
CASSLLDRPTNYGYTF | TGTGCCAGCAGCCTTCTCGACAGGCCAACTAACTATGGCTACACCTTC | . | . | TRBJ1-2 | 16 | TRBV2
CATSDGGQGNEQFF | TGTGCCACCAGTGATGGAGGACAGGGCAATGAGCAGTTCTTC | . | TRBD1 | TRBJ2-1 | 14 | TRBV24-1
CASKQGADGYTF | TGTGCCAGCAAACAGGGGGCGGATGGCTACACCTTC | . | TRBD1 | TRBJ1-2 | 12 | TRBV6-6
CASSFRTVGGVNTGANVLTF | TGCGCCAGCAGCTTTAGGACAGTCGGAGGTGTTAATACTGGGGCCAACGTCCTGACTTTC | . | . | TRBJ2-6 | 20 | TRBV4-1
CASGQGVGYTF | TGTGCCAGCGGGCAGGGGGTCGGCTACACCTTC | . | TRBD1 | TRBJ1-2 | 11 | TRBV11-2
CASSRDTTAPNNSPLHF | TGTGCCAGCAGTCGGGACACCACAGCTCCTAATAATTCACCCCTCCACTTT | . | . | TRBJ1-6 | 17 | TRBV5-4
CASSLVRVETQYF | TGTGCCAGCAGCTTAGTCAGGGTCGAGACCCAGTACTTC | . | . | TRBJ2-5 | 13 | TRBV7-2
CASSLETGPNQPQHF | TGCGCCAGCAGCTTGGAAACAGGCCCCAATCAGCCCCAGCATTTT | . | . | TRBJ1-5 | 15 | TRBV5-1
CASSFDRAGANVLTF | TGTGCCAGCAGCTTCGACAGGGCTGGGGCCAACGTCCTGACTTTC | . | TRBD1 | TRBJ2-6 | 15 | TRBV7-3
CASSLPGQGKSYEQYF | TGTGCCAGCAGCTTGCCGGGACAGGGGAAATCCTACGAGCAGTACTTC | . | TRBD1 | TRBJ2-7 | 16 | TRBV5-6
CASSDRNREKETQYF | TGTGCCAGCAGTGACAGGAATAGAGAAAAAGAGACCCAGTACTTC | . | . | TRBJ2-5 | 15 | TRBV6-6
CASRTGTNTGELFF | TGTGCCAGCAGGACCGGGACTAACACCGGGGAGCTGTTTTTT | . | . | TRBJ2-2 | 14 | TRBV28
CASSLGGGPDTQYF | TGTGCCAGCAGCTTAGGGGGGGGCCCAGATACGCAGTATTTT | . | . | TRBJ2-3 | 14 | TRBV7-2
CASSLGDRAGSYEQYF | TGCGCCAGCAGCTTGGGGGACAGGGCGGGCTCCTACGAGCAGTACTTC | . | TRBD1 | TRBJ2-7 | 16 | TRBV5-1
CASSRGTGGPYEQYF | TGTGCCAGTAGTAGGGGGACAGGGGGGCCCTACGAGCAGTACTTC | . | TRBD1 | TRBJ2-7 | 15 | TRBV19
CASSYRRSLYEQYF | TGTGCCAGCAGTTACCGGAGAAGCCTCTACGAGCAGTACTTC | . | . | TRBJ2-7 | 14 | TRBV6-5
CASSGRGISIDSPLHF | TGTGCCAGCAGTGGCAGGGGAATCAGTATAGATTCACCCCTCCACTTT | . | . | TRBJ1-6 | 16 | TRBV2
CASRWGVEDTEAFF | TGTGCCAGCAGGTGGGGGGTAGAGGACACTGAAGCTTTCTTT | . | . | TRBJ1-1 | 14 | TRBV28
CASSPSDSNQPQHF | TGTGCCAGCAGTCCCAGCGATAGCAATCAGCCCCAGCATTTT | . | . | TRBJ1-5 | 14 | TRBV6-6
CASSLVVDTNEQYF | TGCGCCAGCAGCTTGGTAGTCGATACTAACGAGCAGTACTTC | . | . | TRBJ2-7 | 14 | TRBV5-1
CASSLRSGGPNYEQYF | TGTGCCAGCAGCCTTCGGAGCGGGGGGCCAAACTACGAGCAGTACTTC | . | TRBD2 | TRBJ2-7 | 16 | TRBV7-2
CASSLGTGGQETQYF | TGTGCCAGCAGCCTCGGGACAGGGGGACAAGAGACCCAGTACTTC | . | TRBD1 | TRBJ2-5 | 15 | TRBV3-1/TRBV3-2
CASSYSVGGGATDTQYF | TGTGCCAGCAGTTACTCGGTCGGCGGGGGGGCAACAGATACGCAGTATTTT | . | TRBD2 | TRBJ2-3 | 17 | TRBV6-2/TRBV6-3
CASSIGGHFQETQYF | TGTGCCAGTAGTATAGGGGGGCACTTCCAAGAGACCCAGTACTTC | once | . | TRBJ2-5 | 15 | TRBV19